The 6 T cell receptor beta chains below all came from one sample that was sequenced in a study of T cells in Graves' hyperthyroidism and ophthalmopathy. Authors of the study amplified TCR beta CDR3 regions from RNA transcripts. HTBI primers were used for first-round RT-PCR of the TCR CDR3. From the multiplex PCR reads, TCRdb called clonotypes with MiXCR, one entry per CDR3 protein. The table lists around 520,000 distinct CDR3 sequences, 12% to 15% of them singletons. Sample: blood. The receptor set was obtained from a woman aged 40 to 50 with Graves' hyperthyroidism.

This clonotype was counted only a few times. The chain recombines TRBV6-1 with TRBJ1-4; D possibly corresponds to TRBD1 (6 bases). Trimming removed 4 bases at V and 8 bases at J, with 23 bases between. CDR1 and CDR2 (germline): MNHNS, SASEGT. CDR3 length: 17 residues. Written as DNA, the CDR3 is TGTGCCAGCAGTGGGGGCCAATCTCAGGGGTTACGGGAAAAACTGTTTTTT. This codes for CASSGGQSQGLREKLFF.

This clonotype appeared many times. The J gene is TRBJ1-5, the V gene TRBV6-1; the D is unclear. The CDR3 runs to 13 residues. CDR1 and CDR2 from the germline V gene are MNHNS and SASEGT. Trimming left V 5 bases short and J 1 base short, with 6 bases between. CDR3 nucleotide sequence: TGTGCCAGCAGTTGGGCAAGCAATCAGCCCCAGCATTTT. Translated, it gives CASSWASNQPQHF.

At least ten counts were recorded for this clonotype. The CDR3 coding sequence is TGTGCCAGCGGGGGACAGGGGGATCAGAACACTGAAGCTTTCTTT. It specifies CASGGQGDQNTEAFF. The chain combines TRBV28 with TRBJ1-1, with 11 positions matching TRBD1. V dropped 8 bases and J dropped 1; count of bases not matched to a gene: 6. This CDR3 region has 15 residues. Germline V gene sequence: CDR1 MDHEN, CDR2 SYDVKM.

This clonotype came up a few times. The chain has TRBV20-1 and TRBJ2-1; TRBD2 matches at 10 bases. V was clipped by 5 bases and J by 7 bases; unmatched bases: 11. Per the germline V gene, CDR1 is DFQATT and CDR2 is SNEGSKA (reference sequence). The CDR3 loop spans 15 amino acids. Here the CDR3 DNA reads TGCAGTGCTCTAATCCAGCGGGAGGGCCGGAATGAGCAGTTCTTC. This codes for CSALIQREGRNEQFF.

DNA for the CDR3: TGCAGCGCCGGGAACAGATACGAGCAGTACTTC. Its protein is CSAGNRYEQYF. The chain joins TRBV29-1 to TRBJ2-7, with D possibly matching TRBD2 (5 bases). Trimming took 7 bases from V and 4 from J, leaving 11 bases between them. CDR3 size: 11 residues. Germline CDR1 reads SQVTM; CDR2 reads ANQGSEA.

In its sample, this clonotype was seen a few times. This chain connects TRBV4-1 to TRBJ2-7, with D tentatively TRBD2 (6 bases). Germline CDR1 MGHRA, CDR2 YSYEKL. CDR3 length: 17 residues. Trimming removed 3 bases at V and 5 bases at J, with 23 bases between. The CDR3 DNA follows: TGCGCCAGCAGCCAGGACCCCATAGGCGCTAGCGAGGACGAGCAGTACTTC. It yields the protein CASSQDPIGASEDEQYF.